A selection of T cell receptor beta chains follows, all from one sample in a study of T cell responses to AZD1222 COVID-19 vaccine. TCRdb's table, derived via immunoSEQ multiplex PCR, lists solely in-frame clones and lacks some. The sample has roughly 200,000 clones, around 88% seen once; the top ten hold around 7.9%. The source material was peripheral blood, sampled on day 0 of AZD1222 vaccination. The receptors derive from an adult in good health. Both conserved end residues are part of each CDR3. A D gene is named only where the DNA matches it firmly. Expanded clones are given a class, and other clones once, few, many or no size at all.

d_call	v_call	j_call	clone_size	cdr3_nt	cdr3_aa
.	TRBV6-2/TRBV6-3	TRBJ1-2	few	TGTGCCAGCAGTTACGGGGACACGGCGGGCGGCTACACCTTC	CASSYGDTAGGYTF
.	TRBV7-8	TRBJ1-5	.	TGTGCCAGCAGCTTAGGGGAGTTCAATCAGCCCCAGCATTTT	CASSLGEFNQPQHF
.	TRBV28	TRBJ2-2	.	TGTGCCAGCAGTTTAAGCGACACCGGGGAGCTGTTTTTT	CASSLSDTGELFF
TRBD1	TRBV3-1/TRBV3-2	TRBJ1-5	.	TGTGCCAGCAGCCAAGAAGGGACAGGGGGCAATCAGCCCCAGCATTTT	CASSQEGTGGNQPQHF
TRBD1	TRBV19	TRBJ1-2	.	TGTGCCAGTAGCACCGACAGGGGAAATGGCTACACCTTC	CASSTDRGNGYTF
TRBD1	TRBV6-5	TRBJ2-7	.	TGTGCCGGCAATCCGGGACAGGGGGTCTACGAGCAGTACTTC	CAGNPGQGVYEQYF
.	TRBV4-1	TRBJ2-2	.	TGCGCCAGCAGCCATGACCCCGACAGGCCGAACACCGGGGAGCTGTTTTTT	CASSHDPDRPNTGELFF
TRBD2	TRBV9	TRBJ2-1	.	TGTGCCAGCAGCGTAGGGGGGAGGGAGTCCAATGAGCAGTTCTTC	CASSVGGRESNEQFF
.	TRBV30	TRBJ1-2	.	TGTGCCTGGAATCGTGAGGGGAGGTGCACCTTC	CAWNREGRCTF
.	TRBV11-2	TRBJ1-3	.	TGTGCCAGCAGCTTAGCCGGGGCAGCTGGAAACACCATATATTTT	CASSLAGAAGNTIYF
TRBD1	TRBV7-9	TRBJ2-7	.	TGTGCCAGCAGCCCAGGACAGGGCGAGCAGTACTTC	CASSPGQGEQYF
TRBD1	TRBV7-2	TRBJ1-2	.	TGTGCCAGCAGCTTAGCCCGGGACAGCGGCTACACCTTC	CASSLARDSGYTF
TRBD1	TRBV6-5	TRBJ2-7	.	TGTGCCAGCACTCGACTGGGACAGGGCTCCTACGAGCAGTACTTC	CASTRLGQGSYEQYF
.	TRBV7-2	TRBJ2-1	.	TGTGCCAGCAGCTTAGCGGCTCTAGGGCATTCCAATGAGCAGTTCTTC	CASSLAALGHSNEQFF
.	TRBV5-4	TRBJ2-3	.	TGTGCCAGCAGCTTGGGCGGTCTTGGACTCAAGGTGGATACGCAGTATTTT	CASSLGGLGLKVDTQYF
.	TRBV2	TRBJ2-7	.	TGTGCCAGCAGCGATGGGGGACACCTTTACGAGCAGTACTTC	CASSDGGHLYEQYF
.	TRBV6-2/TRBV6-3	TRBJ2-7	.	TGTGCCAGCAGTTCAACCGGGACTCCCATCTACGAGCAGTACTTC	CASSSTGTPIYEQYF
TRBD1	TRBV24-1	TRBJ2-3	.	TGTGCCACCAGTCTGGGGGGGACAGGGGGGAGGGATACGCAGTATTTT	CATSLGGTGGRDTQYF
.	TRBV13	TRBJ2-7	.	TGTGCCAGCAGCTCCTCGGGCCCTTCCTACGAGCAGTACTTC	CASSSSGPSYEQYF
TRBD2	TRBV7-9	TRBJ2-1	.	TGTGCCAGCTCATCGGGACTAGCGGGGGACTATTACAATGAGCAGTTCTTC	CASSSGLAGDYYNEQFF
.	TRBV30	TRBJ2-7	.	TGTGCCTGGAGTAGGGCAGGGGCGTACCACGAGCAGTACTTC	CAWSRAGAYHEQYF
.	TRBV4-1	TRBJ2-7	.	TGCGCCAGCAGCCAGGAATCCCCCCCTCTCTACGAGCAGTACTTC	CASSQESPPLYEQYF
.	TRBV3-1/TRBV3-2	TRBJ1-2	.	TGTGCCAGCAGCCCAAAAGGGGGGTGGGGCGGCTACACCTTC	CASSPKGGWGGYTF
.	TRBV3-1/TRBV3-2	TRBJ1-3	.	TGTGCCAGCAGCCAAAACATAGTCCTTGGGAACACCATATATTTT	CASSQNIVLGNTIYF
.	TRBV3-1/TRBV3-2	TRBJ2-4	.	TGTGCCAGCAGCCGGGACTTGGGTCTAGCCAAAAACATTCAGTACTTC	CASSRDLGLAKNIQYF
.	TRBV2	TRBJ2-1	.	TGTGCCAGCAGTGACGGTGAGCAGTTCTTC	CASSDGEQFF
.	TRBV6-5	TRBJ1-2	.	TGTGCCAGCAGTTACACCGACAGGAGCGGCTACACCTTC	CASSYTDRSGYTF
TRBD1	TRBV2	TRBJ2-2	once	TGTGCCAGCAGTGAAACGACAGGGAAGACCGGGGAGCTGTTTTTT	CASSETTGKTGELFF
TRBD1	TRBV6-1	TRBJ1-5	.	TGTGCCAGCAGTGAAGGGACAGGCGCCGATCAGCCCCAGCATTTT	CASSEGTGADQPQHF
.	TRBV7-2	TRBJ2-7	.	TGTGCCAGCAGCCCCAGGGGGGTAGCGGGGTTGTACGAGCAGTACTTC	CASSPRGVAGLYEQYF
.	TRBV2	TRBJ1-1	.	TGTGCCAGCAGGAGGACAGTCATGAACACTGAAGCTTTCTTT	CASRRTVMNTEAFF
.	TRBV5-1	TRBJ1-2	.	TGCGCCAGCAGCTTGGGCCGCGACTATGGCTACACCTTC	CASSLGRDYGYTF
TRBD1	TRBV28	TRBJ1-2	.	TGTGCCAGCAGCCAAGGACAGGGGGGCTATGGCTACACCTTC	CASSQGQGGYGYTF
.	TRBV30	TRBJ1-3	.	TGTGCCTGGAGTGTACAGTTTGGAAACACCATATATTTT	CAWSVQFGNTIYF
TRBD2	TRBV27	TRBJ2-3	few	TGTGCCAGCAGTTTTGTGGCTAGCGGGGGGTTAACAGATACGCAGTATTTT	CASSFVASGGLTDTQYF
TRBD1	TRBV28	TRBJ1-4	.	TGTGCCAGCAGTTTAGGTGGACAGGGTAATGAAAAACTGTTTTTT	CASSLGGQGNEKLFF
TRBD1	TRBV9	TRBJ1-2	few	TGTGCCAGCAGCGTCCACAGGGGTGGCTACACCTTC	CASSVHRGGYTF
TRBD2	TRBV3-1/TRBV3-2	TRBJ2-3	.	TGTGCCAGCAGCTCGCTAGCGGGGGCCCTCACTAACACAGATACGCAGTATTTT	CASSSLAGALTNTDTQYF
TRBD1	TRBV7-9	TRBJ1-3	.	TGTGCCAGCCAATTGGGGGGACAGGGAAGGCCTGGAAACACCATATATTTT	CASQLGGQGRPGNTIYF
.	TRBV5-1	TRBJ1-4	few	TGCGCCAGCAGGGAGGGACCTAATGAAAAACTGTTTTTT	CASREGPNEKLFF
.	TRBV6-6	TRBJ1-2	.	TGTGCCAGCGGGAGCCTCAACTATGGCTACACCTTC	CASGSLNYGYTF
.	TRBV5-5	TRBJ2-7	.	TGTGCCAGCAGCTTGCTCCCGGGCGACGAGCAGTACTTC	CASSLLPGDEQYF
.	TRBV27	TRBJ1-2	.	TGTGCCAGCAGTTACTTCGGACAGAGCGGCTACACCTTC	CASSYFGQSGYTF
TRBD1	TRBV5-4	TRBJ2-5	.	TGTGCCAGCAGCTTGGGGGACAGCCAAGAGACCCAGTACTTC	CASSLGDSQETQYF
.	TRBV2	TRBJ1-4	.	TGTGCCAGCAGTGATCGGCAGGGCCATGAAAAACTGTTTTTT	CASSDRQGHEKLFF
.	TRBV10-3	TRBJ1-4	.	TGTGCCATCAGTGACGCAGGGGAATGGGAAAAACTGTTTTTT	CAISDAGEWEKLFF
.	TRBV7-3	TRBJ1-5	.	TGTGCCAGCAGGGGAGTGGGGGGCCGATCTTATCAGCCCCAGCATTTT	CASRGVGGRSYQPQHF
TRBD1	TRBV19	TRBJ2-2	.	TGTGCCAGTAGTGACCCAGGGGGAACAAGGACCGGGGAGCTGTTTTTT	CASSDPGGTRTGELFF
TRBD2	TRBV6-1	TRBJ2-7	.	TGTGCCAGCAGTGGAAACCAGGCTAGCGGGGGACCTGTGACGAGGGGCGAGCAGTACTTC	CASSGNQASGGPVTRGEQYF